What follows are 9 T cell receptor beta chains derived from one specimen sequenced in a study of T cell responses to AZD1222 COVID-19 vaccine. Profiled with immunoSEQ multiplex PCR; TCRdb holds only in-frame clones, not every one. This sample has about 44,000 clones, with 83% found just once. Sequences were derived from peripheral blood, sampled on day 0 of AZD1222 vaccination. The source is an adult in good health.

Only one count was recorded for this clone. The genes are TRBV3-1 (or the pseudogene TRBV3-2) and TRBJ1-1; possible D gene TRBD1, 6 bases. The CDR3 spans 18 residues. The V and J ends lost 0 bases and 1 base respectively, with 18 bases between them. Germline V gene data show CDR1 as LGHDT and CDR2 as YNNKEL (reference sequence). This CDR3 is CASSQDVVRGGWNTEAFF. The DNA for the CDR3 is TGTGCCAGCAGCCAAGATGTGGTGAGGGGGGGATGGAACACTGAAGCTTTCTTT.

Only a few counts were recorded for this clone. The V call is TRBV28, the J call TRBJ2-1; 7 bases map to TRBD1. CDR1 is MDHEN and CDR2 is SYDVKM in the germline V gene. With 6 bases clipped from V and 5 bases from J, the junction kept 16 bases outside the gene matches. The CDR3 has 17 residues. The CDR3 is CASSHSSLRTGHNEQFF. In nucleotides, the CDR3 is TGTGCCAGCAGCCACTCTTCCCTAAGGACAGGTCACAATGAGCAGTTCTTC.

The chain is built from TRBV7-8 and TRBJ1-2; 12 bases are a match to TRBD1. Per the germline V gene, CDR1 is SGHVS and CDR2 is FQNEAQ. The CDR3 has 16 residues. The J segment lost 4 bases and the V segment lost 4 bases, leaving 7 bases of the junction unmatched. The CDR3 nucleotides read TGTGCCAGCAGCTCTCCGGGACAGGGGGCGAGCTATGGCTACACCTTC. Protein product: CASSSPGQGASYGYTF.

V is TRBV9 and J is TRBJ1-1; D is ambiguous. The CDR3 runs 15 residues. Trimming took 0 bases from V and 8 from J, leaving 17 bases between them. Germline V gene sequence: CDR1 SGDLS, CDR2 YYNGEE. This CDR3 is CASSVALGEYNEAFF. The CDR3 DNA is TGTGCCAGCAGCGTAGCTCTTGGGGAGTATAACGAAGCTTTCTTT.

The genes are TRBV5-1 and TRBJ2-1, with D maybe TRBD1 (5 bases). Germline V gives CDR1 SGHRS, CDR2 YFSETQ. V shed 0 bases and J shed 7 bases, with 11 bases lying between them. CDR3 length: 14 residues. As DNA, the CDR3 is TGCGCCAGCAGCTTGGCCACAGGCTTGAATGAGCAGTTCTTC. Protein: CASSLATGLNEQFF.

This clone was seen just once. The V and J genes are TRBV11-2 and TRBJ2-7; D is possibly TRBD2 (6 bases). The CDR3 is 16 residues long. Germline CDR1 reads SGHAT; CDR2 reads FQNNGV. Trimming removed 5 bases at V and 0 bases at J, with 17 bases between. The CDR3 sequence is CASSEGGAGSSYEQYF. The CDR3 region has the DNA TGTGCCAGCAGCGAGGGTGGGGCGGGAAGCTCCTACGAGCAGTACTTC.

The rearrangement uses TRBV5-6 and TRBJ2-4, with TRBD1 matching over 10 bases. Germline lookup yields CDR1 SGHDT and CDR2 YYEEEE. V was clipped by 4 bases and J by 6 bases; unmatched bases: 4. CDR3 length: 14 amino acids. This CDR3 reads CASSPGQGPNIQYF. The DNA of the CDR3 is TGTGCCAGCAGCCCGGGACAGGGGCCAAACATTCAGTACTTC.

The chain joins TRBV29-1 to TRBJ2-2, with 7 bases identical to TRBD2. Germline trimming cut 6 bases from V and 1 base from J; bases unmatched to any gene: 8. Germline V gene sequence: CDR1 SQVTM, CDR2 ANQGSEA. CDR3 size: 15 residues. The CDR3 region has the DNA TGCAGCGTGTTTGGCGAGCGGGGGAACACCGGGGAGCTGTTTTTT. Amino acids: CSVFGERGNTGELFF.

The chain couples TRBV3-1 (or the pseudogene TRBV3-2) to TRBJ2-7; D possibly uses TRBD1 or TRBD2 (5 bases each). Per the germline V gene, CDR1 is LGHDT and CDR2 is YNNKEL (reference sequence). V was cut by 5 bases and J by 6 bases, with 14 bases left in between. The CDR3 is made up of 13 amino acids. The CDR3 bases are TGTGCCAGCAGCTCCCGGGACGAGGTCGAGCAGTACTTC. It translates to CASSSRDEVEQYF.